The 22 T cell receptor beta chains below were found in one sample sequenced in a study of T cells after yellow fever vaccination. TCRdb redid the calling of the 5' RACE reads with MiXCR, one entry per CDR3 protein. Of 300,000 to 350,000 distinct CDR3 sequences detected, roughly 4.3% appear once; the ten largest clones hold approximately 24%. Sequencing was performed on PBMCs, taken 5 days after the yellow fever booster vaccination. These TCRs come from a man younger than 30 who received the YFV17D yellow fever vaccine.

This chain links TRBV6-6 with TRBJ1-6; D ambiguous. The CDR3 spans 12 residues. V was trimmed by 4 bases and J by 15 bases, leaving 13 bases between them. Germline CDR1 and CDR2: MNHNY and SVGAGI (reference sequence). For the CDR3, the DNA is TGTGCCAGCAGTTGGGTCCAAAAAGTCCTCCACTTT. Protein product: CASSWVQKVLHF.

Ten or more counts support this clonotype. The rearrangement links TRBV11-2 to TRBJ2-1; no clear D. Between the trimmed V and J ends, which lost 10 bases and 9 bases, there was a span of 10 bases. CDR3 length: 10 amino acids. Germline CDR1 and CDR2: SGHAT and FQNNGV. CDR3 sequence reads: CATRRCEQFF. CDR3 DNA sequence: TGTGCCACCCGCCGTTGTGAGCAGTTCTTC.

The chain joins TRBV6-1 to TRBJ2-4; 8 bases line up with TRBD1. The germline V gene encodes CDR1 MNHNS and CDR2 SASEGT. The CDR3 runs 10 residues. The V gene end was trimmed by 10 bases and the J gene end by 15 bases; junction bases not matched to a gene: 8. CDR3 sequence reads: CATLDRALYF. CDR3 DNA sequence: TGTGCCACCCTGGACAGGGCCCTGTACTTC.

The rearrangement links TRBV5-4 to TRBJ2-5; perhaps TRBD2 as D (6 bases). The CDR3 is made up of 15 amino acids. The germline V gene encodes CDR1 SGHNT and CDR2 YYREEE (reference sequence). Trimming removed 1 base at V and 1 base at J, with 11 bases between. The DNA of the CDR3 is TGTGCCAGCAGCTTGTCAGGGAGGCTCCAAGAGACCCAGTACTTC. It is translated as CASSLSGRLQETQYF.

The chain combines TRBV6-5 with TRBJ2-7, with D uncertain. V dropped 0 bases and J dropped 0 bases, with 12 bases sitting between them. The germline CDR1 and CDR2 sequences are MNHEY and SVGAGI. CDR3 length: 16 amino acids. The CDR3 sequence is CASSYSRLGFSYEQYV. The CDR3 nucleotides read TGTGCCAGCAGTTACTCACGGTTGGGATTCTCCTACGAGCAGTACGTC.

The chain joins TRBV11-2 to TRBJ2-7; D may be TRBD2 (5 bases). With 0 bases removed from V and 6 bases from J, the gap between germline ends came to 21 bases. The length of the CDR3 is 17 residues. Germline lookup yields CDR1 SGHAT and CDR2 FQNNGV. CDR3 nucleotides: TGTGCCAGCAGCTTAGACGGCCGGGCCCAACTAGGGCTCGAGCAGTACGTC. Its protein is CASSLDGRAQLGLEQYV.

This clonotype was counted between two and nine times. The chain carries TRBV5-1 and TRBJ2-1; 7 nucleotides agree with TRBD1. Germline trimming cut 2 bases from V and 4 bases from J; bases unmatched to any gene: 6. This CDR3 region has 15 residues. CDR1 and CDR2 from the germline V gene are SGHRS and YFSETQ. The CDR3 nucleotides read TGCGCCAGCAGCTTAGAGGGGGCGGAATACAATGAGCAGTTCTTC. It translates to CASSLEGAEYNEQFF.

This clonotype was seen more than once but under ten times. J is TRBJ1-2 and V is TRBV3-1; D perhaps matches TRBD1 (6 bases). There are 14 residues in the CDR3. Trimming took off 4 bases at V and 4 bases at J, with 13 bases between the two ends. CDR1 and CDR2 (germline): LGHDT, YNNKEL (reference sequence). As DNA, the CDR3 is TGTGCCAGCAGCCTAGGACAGTTAGTCTATGGCTACACCTTC. Its protein is CASSLGQLVYGYTF.

CDR3 in amino acids: CASSQYVAASTDTQYF. DNA for the CDR3: TGTGCCAGCAGCCAGTATGTAGCGGCTAGCACAGATACGCAGTATTTT. This chain joins TRBV14 and TRBJ2-3; TRBD2 might be the D (6 bases). Germline V lookup: CDR1 SGHDN, CDR2 FVKESK. The V end lost 3 bases, the J end lost 0 bases, and 13 bases lay between the germline ends. The CDR3 has 16 residues.

This sequence joins TRBV7-8 and TRBJ2-5; either TRBD1 or TRBD2 may fit D (6 bases each). Per germline, CDR1 SGHVS and CDR2 FQNEAQ. The CDR3 has 17 amino acids. V lost 5 bases and J lost 5, with 24 bases in between. CDR3: CASSAELSGLRGETQYF. In DNA, the CDR3 is TGTGCCAGCAGCGCGGAGCTTAGCGGTCTAAGGGGGGAGACCCAGTACTTC.

The genes are TRBV3-2 and TRBJ1-6; the D segment call TRBD1 is taken from the table without a DNA check. TRBV3-2 is a pseudogene segment. CDR3 length: 15 residues. The CDR3 DNA follows: TGTGCCAGCAGCCGGGGGGGACAGATGAATTCACCCCTCCACTTT. This sequence encodes CASSRGGQMNSPLHF.

This clonotype was detected ten times or more. V and J are TRBV7-2 and TRBJ2-7; D unclear. The CDR3 consists of 12 residues. CDR1 and CDR2 from the germline V gene are SGHTA and FQGNSA. Trimming took 4 bases from V and 3 from J, leaving 7 bases between them. The CDR3 region has the DNA TGTGCCAGCAGCTCTATAAACTACGAGCAGTACTTC. Its protein product is CASSSINYEQYF.

This clonotype was detected many times. This chain connects TRBV7-8 to TRBJ2-3, with no clear D. Germline lookup yields CDR1 SGHVS and CDR2 FQNEAQ. Trimming shortened V by 3 bases and J by 0 bases, and 10 bases separated the two germline ends. This CDR3 is 15 amino acids long. The CDR3 coding sequence is TGTGCCAGCAGCTTTTCTAGTGCTAGCACAGATACGCAGTATTTT. Amino acid sequence: CASSFSSASTDTQYF.

This chain connects TRBV29-1 to TRBJ1-2, with D tentatively TRBD1 (6 bases). Germline lookup yields CDR1 SQVTM and CDR2 ANQGSEA. Trimming cost V 4 bases and J 0 bases, with 9 bases left between them. The CDR3 is made up of 13 amino acids. CDR3 nucleotides: TGCAGCGTTGTGGGGGGCCCTAACTATGGCTACACCTTC. Translated, it gives CSVVGGPNYGYTF.

This rearrangement joins TRBV27 to TRBJ1-2, with D possibly TRBD1 on 5 matching bases. The CDR3 is 14 residues long. Germline loops: CDR1 MNHEY, CDR2 SMNVEV (reference sequence). V was shortened by 8 bases and J by 7 bases, with 20 bases between the two germline ends. The CDR3 loop reads CASWGLRSKVGYTF. The CDR3 DNA follows: TGTGCCAGCTGGGGCTTGAGGAGCAAGGTTGGCTACACCTTC.

This clonotype was seen a handful of times. A read error may account for a junction end that differs from germline. The rearrangement uses TRBV11-1 and TRBJ2-3; D might be TRBD2 (5 bases). The CDR3 contains 14 residues. CDR1 is SGHAT, CDR2 FQDESV, per germline (reference sequence). This CDR3 reads CASSLTSSRDTQYF. DNA for the CDR3: TGTGCCAGCAGCCTCACTAGTAGCAGAGATACGCAGTATTTT.

The chain combines TRBV5-5 with TRBJ1-2, with 7 positions matching TRBD1. The junction had 6 bases not matched to a gene; V was cut back by 0 bases and J by 7 bases. The CDR3 has 14 amino acids. Germline V lookup: CDR1 SGHKS, CDR2 YYEKEE (reference sequence). Here the CDR3 reads CASSLVPGGGGYTF. CDR3 in DNA: TGTGCCAGCAGCTTGGTCCCAGGGGGTGGTGGCTACACCTTC.

This clonotype occurred once. The rearrangement links TRBV2 to TRBJ2-5, with 9 bases matching TRBD1. Germline CDR1 reads SNHLY; CDR2 reads FYNNEI. V was clipped by 6 bases and J by 4 bases; unmatched bases: 18. The CDR3 consists of 18 residues. CDR3 sequence: CASSWNPPGQGLGETQYF. The CDR3 DNA is TGTGCCAGCAGCTGGAATCCCCCCGGACAGGGGTTAGGAGAGACCCAGTACTTC.

This clonotype appeared a few times. The rearrangement uses TRBV5-1 and TRBJ1-2; TRBD1 agrees at 7 bases. CDR3 length equals 14 residues. The germline gives CDR1 SGHRS, CDR2 YFSETQ. J was trimmed by 4 bases and V by 4 bases; bases with no gene match: 7. DNA of the CDR3: TGCGCCAGCAGCCCGCAGGGGGGTAGCTATGGCTACACCTTC. This sequence encodes CASSPQGGSYGYTF.

The V call is TRBV6-1, the J call TRBJ1-1, with no clear D. The CDR3 runs to 15 residues. Germline lookup yields CDR1 MNHNS and CDR2 SASEGT. V was cut by 6 bases and J by 1 base, with 15 bases left in between. In DNA form, the CDR3 reads TGTGCCAGCAGGATCGGTCGGGCCCCGAACACTGAAGCTTTCTTT. Translation gives CASRIGRAPNTEAFF.

This clonotype was recorded at least ten times. The chain has TRBV10-3 and TRBJ1-1; 7 bases align to TRBD1. The V gene end was trimmed by 3 bases and the J gene end by 2 bases; junction bases not matched to a gene: 3. The CDR3 loop spans 14 amino acids. Germline CDR1 ENHRY, CDR2 SYGVKD. The CDR3 region has the DNA TGTGCCATCAGTGATGACAGGGACAACACTGAAGCTTTCTTT. This gives the protein CAISDDRDNTEAFF.

This clonotype appeared many times. The V and J genes are TRBV7-2 and TRBJ1-2, with 9 bases that match TRBD1. This CDR3 is 16 amino acids long. The V segment lost 5 bases and the J segment 5 bases; nucleotides outside the gene matches: 12. Germline-derived CDR1 and CDR2 are SGHTA and FQGNSA. In DNA, the CDR3 is TGTGCCAGCAGCCCCGCCGGGACAGGGTTCTTGTATGGCTACACCTTC. Its protein is CASSPAGTGFLYGYTF.